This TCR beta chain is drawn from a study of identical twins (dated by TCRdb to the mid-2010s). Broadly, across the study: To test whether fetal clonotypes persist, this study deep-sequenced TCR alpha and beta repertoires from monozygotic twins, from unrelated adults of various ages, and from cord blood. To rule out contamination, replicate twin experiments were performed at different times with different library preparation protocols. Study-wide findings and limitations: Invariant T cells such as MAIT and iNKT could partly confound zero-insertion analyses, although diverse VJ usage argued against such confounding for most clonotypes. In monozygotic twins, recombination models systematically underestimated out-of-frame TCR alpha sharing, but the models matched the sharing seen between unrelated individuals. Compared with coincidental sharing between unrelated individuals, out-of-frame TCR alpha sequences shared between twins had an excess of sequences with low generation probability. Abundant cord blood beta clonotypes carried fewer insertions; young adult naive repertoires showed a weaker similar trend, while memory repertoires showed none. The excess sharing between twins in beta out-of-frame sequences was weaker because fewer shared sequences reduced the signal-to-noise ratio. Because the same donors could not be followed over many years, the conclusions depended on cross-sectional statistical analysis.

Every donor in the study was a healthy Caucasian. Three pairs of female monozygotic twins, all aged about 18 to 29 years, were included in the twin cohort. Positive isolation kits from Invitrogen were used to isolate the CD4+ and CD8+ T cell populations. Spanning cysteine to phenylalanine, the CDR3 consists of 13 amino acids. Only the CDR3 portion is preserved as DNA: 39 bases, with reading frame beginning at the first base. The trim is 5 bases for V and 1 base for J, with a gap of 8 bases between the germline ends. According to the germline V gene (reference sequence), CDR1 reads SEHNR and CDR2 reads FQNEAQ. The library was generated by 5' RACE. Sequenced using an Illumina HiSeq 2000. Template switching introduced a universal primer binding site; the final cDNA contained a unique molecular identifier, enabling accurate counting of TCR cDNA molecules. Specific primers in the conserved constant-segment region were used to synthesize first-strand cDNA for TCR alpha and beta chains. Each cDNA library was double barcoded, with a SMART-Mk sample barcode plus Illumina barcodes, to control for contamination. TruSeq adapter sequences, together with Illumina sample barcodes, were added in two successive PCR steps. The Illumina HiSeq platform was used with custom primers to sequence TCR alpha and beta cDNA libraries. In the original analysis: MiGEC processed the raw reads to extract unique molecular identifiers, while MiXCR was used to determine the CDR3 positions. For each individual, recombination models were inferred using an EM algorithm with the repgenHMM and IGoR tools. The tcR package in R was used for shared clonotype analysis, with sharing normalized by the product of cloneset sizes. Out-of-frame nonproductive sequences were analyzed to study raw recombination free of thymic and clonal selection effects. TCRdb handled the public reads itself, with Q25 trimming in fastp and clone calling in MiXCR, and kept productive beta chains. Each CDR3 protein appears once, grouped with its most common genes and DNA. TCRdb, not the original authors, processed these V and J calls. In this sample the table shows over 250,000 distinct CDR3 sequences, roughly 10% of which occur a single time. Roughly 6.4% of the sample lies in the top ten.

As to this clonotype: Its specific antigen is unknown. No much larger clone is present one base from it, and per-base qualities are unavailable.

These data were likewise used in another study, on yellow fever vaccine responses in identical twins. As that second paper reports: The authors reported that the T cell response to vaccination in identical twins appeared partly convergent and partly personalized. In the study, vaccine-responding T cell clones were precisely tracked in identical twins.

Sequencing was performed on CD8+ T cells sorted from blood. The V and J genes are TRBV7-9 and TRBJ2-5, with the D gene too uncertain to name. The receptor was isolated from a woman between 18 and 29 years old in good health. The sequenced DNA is TGTGCCAGCAGCCGTGAGCCCCAAGAGACCCAGTACTTC. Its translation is CASSREPQETQYF.